Sequencing of this T cell receptor (beta chain) was carried out in a study of blood T cell repertoires in COVID-19. Background on the study: From T cells, B-cell-depleted T cells, or PBMCs came the material, which was cDNA or gDNA.

As handled by the study authors: Reference gene primer amplification gave estimated nucleated cell counts. Using immunoSEQ multiplex PCR, the repertoire was profiled, and TCRdb retains in-frame clones only, with some absent. V, J and clone size were drawn from that table, and D and trimming were deduced from the DNA. Seen here are about 310,000 clones, 87% observed once, and the top ten hold 1%. Trimming left V 3 bases short and J 0 bases short, with 8 bases between. CDR3 size: 13 residues. The germline gives CDR1 DFQATT, CDR2 SNEGSKA (reference sequence). The V gene is TRBV20-1, the J gene TRBJ1-1; D unclear. Sequencing was done on a sample of peripheral blood. This TCR was recovered from a man in his fifties or sixties with active or convalescent COVID-19. The CDR3 spells CSASESLNTEAFF. CDR3 DNA: TGCAGTGCTAGTGAGTCATTGAACACTGAAGCTTTCTTT.